This T cell receptor beta chain was observed in a study of CD8 T cells in ankylosing spondylitis (dated by TCRdb to about 2017). Some background on the complete study: T cell receptor beta repertoires were profiled in healthy donors and ankylosing spondylitis patients so that disease-linked TCR variants could be found. The whole study cohort included 95 to 130 healthy donors and over 20 ankylosing spondylitis patients. Peripheral blood was sampled, and synovial fluid was additionally collected from ankylosing spondylitis patients. The research as a whole found: A TCR beta motif of several highly homologous amino acid variants appeared characteristic of blood from ankylosing spondylitis patients. The disease-linked clones had a CD8+ phenotype and were found at relatively low frequencies in peripheral blood. Significant enrichment of the disease-linked clones was reported in matched synovial fluid samples from ankylosing spondylitis patients. Some motif variants had previously been reported in the synovial fluid and blood of reactive arthritis patients, which suggests shared mechanisms of disease initiation.

The data were produced on an Illumina HiSeq 2500. Quantitative 5'-RACE with molecular barcodes was the method used to prepare the TCR beta libraries. The paper's processing steps were these. Disease-linked TCR variants were identified with a new computational method built on a probabilistic model of VDJ rearrangement. TCRdb trimmed public reads at Q25 via fastp, called clones via MiXCR and kept in-frame beta chains. Each entry merges the rows of one CDR3 protein and shows their most common DNA and genes. V and J calls and clone size were set by TCRdb, not the authors. Here the sample has 350,000 to 450,000 distinct CDR3 sequences; more than 25% occur a single time. 0.89% of the sample comes from the top ten. Regarding this clonotype: The antigen it binds to is not known. Base qualities are missing; no much larger clone stands one base away.

The sequenced material came from blood, either unsorted or a sorted T cell fraction (not recorded which). The clonotype was recovered from a male donor with ankylosing spondylitis.

The sequenced DNA: TGTGCCAGCAGTTTAACGGCAGAACCTGAAGCTTTCTTT. Translated, it gives CASSLTAEPEAFF. The receptor chain draws on TRBV12-3 or TRBV12-4 and TRBJ1-1, with the D segment identity uncertain. At the junction V is shortened by 2 bases and J by 6 bases, with 10 bases in between. From the cysteine up to the phenylalanine, the CDR3 has a length of 13 residues. This entry keeps only the CDR3 DNA: 39 bases, framed from base 1.